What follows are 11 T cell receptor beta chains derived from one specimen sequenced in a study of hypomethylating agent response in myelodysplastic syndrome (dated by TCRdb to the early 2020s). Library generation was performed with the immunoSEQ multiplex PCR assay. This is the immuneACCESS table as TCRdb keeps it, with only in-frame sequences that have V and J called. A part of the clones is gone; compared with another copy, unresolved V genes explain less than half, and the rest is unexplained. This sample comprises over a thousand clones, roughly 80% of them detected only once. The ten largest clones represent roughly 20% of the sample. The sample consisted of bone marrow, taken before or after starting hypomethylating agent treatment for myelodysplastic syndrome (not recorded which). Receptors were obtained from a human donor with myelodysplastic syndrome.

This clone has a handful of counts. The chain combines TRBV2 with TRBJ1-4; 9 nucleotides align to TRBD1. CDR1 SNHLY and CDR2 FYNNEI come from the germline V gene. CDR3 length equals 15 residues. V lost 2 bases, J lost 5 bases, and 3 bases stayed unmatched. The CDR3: CASSEWGTGNEKLFF. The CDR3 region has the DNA TGTGCCAGCAGTGAATGGGGGACAGGGAATGAAAAACTGTTTTTT. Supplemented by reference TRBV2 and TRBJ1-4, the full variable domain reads EPEVTQTPSHQVTQMGQEVILRCVPISNHLYFYWYRQILGQKVEFLVSFYNNEISEKSEIFDDQFSVERPDGSNFTLKIRSTKLEDSAMYFCASSEWGTGNEKLFFGSGTQLSVL.

CDR3 bases: TGTGCCAGCAGCGACTCGGGGTGGGGTACCGAAAAAAACATTCAGTACTTC. It specifies CASSDSGWGTEKNIQYF. This chain links TRBV25-1 with TRBJ2-4, with D tentatively TRBD2 (5 bases). V lost 6 bases to trimming and J lost 4 bases, with 22 bases between them. This CDR3 spans 17 amino acids. The V gene's germline CDR1 is MGHDK and CDR2 SYGVNS. The variable domain in full, with the rest retrieved from reference TRBV25-1 and TRBJ2-4, is EADIYQTPRYLVIGTGKKITLECSQTMGHDKMYWYQQDPGMELHLIHYSYGVNSTEKGDLSSESTVSRIRTEHFPLTLESARPSHTSQYLCASSDSGWGTEKNIQYFGAGTRLSVL.

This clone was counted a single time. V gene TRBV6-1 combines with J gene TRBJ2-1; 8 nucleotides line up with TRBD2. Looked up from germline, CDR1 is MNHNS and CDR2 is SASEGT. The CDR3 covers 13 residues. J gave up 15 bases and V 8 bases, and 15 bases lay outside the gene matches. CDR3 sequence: CASLMEVAGGRFF. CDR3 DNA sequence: TGTGCCAGCCTGATGGAAGTTGCGGGAGGAAGGTTCTTC.

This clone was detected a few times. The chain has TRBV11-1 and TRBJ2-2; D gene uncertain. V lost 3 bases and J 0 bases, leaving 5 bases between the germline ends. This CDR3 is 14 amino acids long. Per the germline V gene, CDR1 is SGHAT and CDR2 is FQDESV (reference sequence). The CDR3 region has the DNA TGTGCCAGCAGCTTCGGCCCGAACACCGGGGAGCTGTTTTTT. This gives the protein CASSFGPNTGELFF. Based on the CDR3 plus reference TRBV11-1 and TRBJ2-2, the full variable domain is EAEVAQSPRYKITEKSQAVAFWCDPISGHATLYWYRQILGQGPELLVQFQDESVVDDSQLPKDRFSAERLKGVDSTLKIQPAELGDSAMYLCASSFGPNTGELFFGEGSRLTVL.

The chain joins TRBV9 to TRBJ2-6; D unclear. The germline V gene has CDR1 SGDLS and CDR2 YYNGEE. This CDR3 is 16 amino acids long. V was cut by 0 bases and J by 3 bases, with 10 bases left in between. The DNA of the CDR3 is TGTGCCAGCAGCGTAGACGACACCAGTGGGGCCAACGTCCTGACTTTC. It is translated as CASSVDDTSGANVLTF. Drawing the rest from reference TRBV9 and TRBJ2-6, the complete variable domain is DSGVTQTPKHLITATGQRVTLRCSPRSGDLSVYWYQQSLDQGLQFLIQYYNGEERAKGNILERFSAQQFPDLHSELNLSSLELGDSALYFCASSVDDTSGANVLTFGAGSRLTVL.

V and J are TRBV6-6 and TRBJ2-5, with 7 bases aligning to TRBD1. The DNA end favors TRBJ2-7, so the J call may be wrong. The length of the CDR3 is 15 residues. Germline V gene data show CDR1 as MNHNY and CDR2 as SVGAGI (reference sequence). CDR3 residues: CASSYAGQAPYEQYF. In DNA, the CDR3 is TGTGCCAGCAGTTACGCCGGACAGGCCCCTTACGAGCAGTACTTC.

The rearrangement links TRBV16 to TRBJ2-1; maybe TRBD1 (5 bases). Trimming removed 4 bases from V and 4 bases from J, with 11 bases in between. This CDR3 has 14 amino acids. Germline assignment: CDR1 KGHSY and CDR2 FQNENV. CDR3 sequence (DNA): TGTGCCAGCAGCCCCGCAGGGCGTTACAATGAGCAGTTCTTC. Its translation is CASSPAGRYNEQFF. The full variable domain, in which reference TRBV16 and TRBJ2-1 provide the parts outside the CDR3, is GEEVAQTPKHLVRGEGQKAKLYCAPIKGHSYVFWYQQVLKNEFKFLISFQNENVFDETGMPKERFSAKCLPNSPCSLEIQATKLEDSAVYFCASSPAGRYNEQFFGPGTRLTVL.

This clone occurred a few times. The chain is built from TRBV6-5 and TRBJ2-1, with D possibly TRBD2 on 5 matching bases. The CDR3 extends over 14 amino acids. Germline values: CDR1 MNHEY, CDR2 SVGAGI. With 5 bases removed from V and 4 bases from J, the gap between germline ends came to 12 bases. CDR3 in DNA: TGTGCCAGCAGTCGCTCCGGGGTTTACAATGAGCAGTTCTTC. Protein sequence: CASSRSGVYNEQFF.

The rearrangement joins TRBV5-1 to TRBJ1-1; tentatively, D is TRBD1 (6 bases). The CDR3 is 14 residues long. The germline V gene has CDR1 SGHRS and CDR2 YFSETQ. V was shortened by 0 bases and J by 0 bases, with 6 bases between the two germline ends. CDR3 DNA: TGCGCCAGCAGCTTGGGACAGGTGAACACTGAAGCTTTCTTT. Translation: CASSLGQVNTEAFF.

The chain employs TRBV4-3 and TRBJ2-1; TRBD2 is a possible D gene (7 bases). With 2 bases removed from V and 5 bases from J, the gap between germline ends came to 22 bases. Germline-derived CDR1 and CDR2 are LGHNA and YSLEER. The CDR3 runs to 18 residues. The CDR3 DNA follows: TGCGCCAGCAGCCAAATCTCCAAATGGGGGGGGCGACACAATGAGCAGTTCTTC. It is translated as CASSQISKWGGRHNEQFF.

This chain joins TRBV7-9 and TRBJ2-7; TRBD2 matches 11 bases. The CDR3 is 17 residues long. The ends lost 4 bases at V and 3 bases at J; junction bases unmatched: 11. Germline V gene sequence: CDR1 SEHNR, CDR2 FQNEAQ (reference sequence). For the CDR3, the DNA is TGTGCCAGCAGCTATACCGGGACTAGCGGATCTTACTACGAGCAGTACTTC. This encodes CASSYTGTSGSYYEQYF. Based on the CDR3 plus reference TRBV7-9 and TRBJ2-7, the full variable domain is DTGVSQNPRHKITKRGQNVTFRCDPISEHNRLYWYRQTLGQGPEFLTYFQNEAQLEKSRLLSDRFSAERPKGSFSTLEIQRTEQGDSAMYLCASSYTGTSGSYYEQYFGPGTRLTVT.